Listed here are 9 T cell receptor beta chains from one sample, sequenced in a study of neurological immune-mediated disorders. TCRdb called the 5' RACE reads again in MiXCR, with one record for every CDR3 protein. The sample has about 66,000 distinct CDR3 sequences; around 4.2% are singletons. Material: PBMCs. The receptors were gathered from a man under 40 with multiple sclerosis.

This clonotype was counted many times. CDR3 coding DNA: TGCGCCAGCAGCCAGGATCGCCGACTAGCGGGGGACCCCGGGGAGCTGTTTTTT. Encoded protein: CASSQDRRLAGDPGELFF. The chain employs TRBV4-1 and TRBJ2-2; 12 bases align to TRBD2. The CDR3 sequence is 18 residues long. Germline CDR1 is MGHRA and CDR2 is YSYEKL. Trimming cost V 3 bases and J 6 bases; bases outside gene matches: 11.

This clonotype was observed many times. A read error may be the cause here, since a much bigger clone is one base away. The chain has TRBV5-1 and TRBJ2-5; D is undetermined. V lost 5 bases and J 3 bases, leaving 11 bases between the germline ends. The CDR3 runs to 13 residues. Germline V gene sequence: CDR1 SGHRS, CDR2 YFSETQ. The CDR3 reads CASSQEGKETQYF. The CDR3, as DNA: TGCGCCAGCAGTCAGGAAGGGAAAGAGACCCAGTACTTC.

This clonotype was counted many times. CDR3 loop: CAITDRISYEQYF. CDR3 in DNA: TGTGCCATCACGGACAGGATCTCCTACGAGCAGTACTTC. The genes are TRBV10-3 and TRBJ2-7; 7 bases are a match to TRBD1. This CDR3 region has 13 residues. Germline V gives CDR1 ENHRY, CDR2 SYGVKD. Trimming removed 7 bases from V and 0 bases from J; junction bases left unmatched: 3.

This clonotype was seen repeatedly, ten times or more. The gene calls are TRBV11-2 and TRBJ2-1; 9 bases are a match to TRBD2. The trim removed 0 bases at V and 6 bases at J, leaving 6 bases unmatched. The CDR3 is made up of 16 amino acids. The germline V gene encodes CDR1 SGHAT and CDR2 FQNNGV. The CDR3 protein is CASSLEGGGGANEQFF. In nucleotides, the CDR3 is TGTGCCAGCAGCTTAGAAGGAGGCGGGGGGGCCAATGAGCAGTTCTTC.

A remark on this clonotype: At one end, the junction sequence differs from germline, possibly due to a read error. This CDR3 is CASSLTGNQPQHF. As DNA, the CDR3 is TGCGCCAGTAGCTTGACAGGCAATCAGCCCCAGCATTTT. The V and J genes are TRBV5-1 and TRBJ1-5; a possible D gene is TRBD1 (5 bases). This CDR3 is 13 amino acids long. Per germline, CDR1 SGHRS and CDR2 YFSETQ.

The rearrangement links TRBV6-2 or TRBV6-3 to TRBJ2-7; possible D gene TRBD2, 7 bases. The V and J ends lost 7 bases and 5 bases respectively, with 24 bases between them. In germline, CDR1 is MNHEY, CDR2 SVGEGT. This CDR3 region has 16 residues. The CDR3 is CASISTNRRGPNEQYF. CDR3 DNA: TGTGCCAGCATCTCTACCAACAGGCGGGGGCCGAACGAGCAGTACTTC.

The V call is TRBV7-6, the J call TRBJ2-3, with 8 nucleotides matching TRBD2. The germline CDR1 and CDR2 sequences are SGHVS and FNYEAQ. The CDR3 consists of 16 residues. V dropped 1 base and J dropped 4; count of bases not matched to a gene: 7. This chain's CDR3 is CASSLVVGLGADTQYF. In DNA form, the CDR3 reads TGTGCCAGCAGCTTAGTGGTGGGACTAGGCGCAGATACGCAGTATTTT.

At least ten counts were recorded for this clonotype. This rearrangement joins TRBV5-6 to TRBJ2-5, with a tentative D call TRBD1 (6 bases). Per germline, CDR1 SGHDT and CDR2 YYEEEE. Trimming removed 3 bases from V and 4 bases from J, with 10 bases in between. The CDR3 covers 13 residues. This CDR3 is CASSYLRGETQYF. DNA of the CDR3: TGTGCCAGCAGCTACCTCAGGGGAGAGACCCAGTACTTC.

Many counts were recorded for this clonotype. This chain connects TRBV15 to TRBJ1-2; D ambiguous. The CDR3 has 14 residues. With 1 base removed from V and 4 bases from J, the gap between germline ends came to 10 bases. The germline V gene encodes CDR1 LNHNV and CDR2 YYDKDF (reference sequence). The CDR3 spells CATSRGGLGYGYTF. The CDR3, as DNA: TGTGCCACCAGCAGAGGAGGGCTGGGCTATGGCTACACCTTC. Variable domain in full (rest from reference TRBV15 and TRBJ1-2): DAMVIQNPRYQVTQFGKPVTLSCSQTLNHNVMYWYQQKSSQAPKLLFHYYDKDFNNEADTPDNFQSRRPNTSFCFLDIRSPGLGDTAMYLCATSRGGLGYGYTFGSGTRLTVV.